The entry that follows covers one T cell receptor beta chain sequence. Its antigen remains undetermined. No much larger clonotype is one base removed from it; base qualities were not supplied. The sample's time point label, decoded: sample from adult after SARS-CoV-2 infection, after symptom onset. A couple of convalescent COVID-19 patients, sampled after symptom onset from adults with prior SARS-CoV-2 infection, were also TCR-sequenced for comparison. V gives up 6 bases and J gives up 5 bases, and the segment between their germline ends measures 14 bases. The CDR3 numbers 13 residues from cysteine through phenylalanine. Only the CDR3 region is kept as DNA, spanning 39 bases read in frame from base 1. Taken from the germline V gene (reference sequence), the CDR1 and CDR2 loops are LNHDA and SQIVND. The data were taken from a study of T cell responses to AZD1222 COVID-19 vaccine (dated by TCRdb to the early 2020s). Notes on the research overall: A total of just over 230 trial participants underwent TCR sequencing, of whom roughly 210 received two doses of AZD1222 and around 25 received two doses of the MenACWY control vaccine. Trial participants were enrolled into age subgroups of 18-55, 56-69 and 70-plus years, which contained approximately 150, 28 and 58 TCR-sequenced participants, respectively.

Overall study outcomes, separate from this receptor: CD4 TCRs associated with the vaccine covered the entire spike protein, and the dominant responses were in regions 160-218 and 743-854. Participants were mostly white British, with more females than males. The authors suggested clonal diversity may have been underestimated. The 56-69-year group was small, and its depth increase did not reach significance, likely because of low power. Epitopes outside the regions mutated in the B.1.351 and B.1.1.7 variants were reportedly recognized by nearly half of the unique spike-specific TCRs. Because no day 14 peak-response samples were available, repertoires were characterized only after the peak T cell response. Only 5 to 7 AZD1222 recipients were SARS-CoV-2 seropositive at baseline, limiting conclusions about previously exposed vaccinees. Spike-specific TCR breadth and depth rose significantly after two AZD1222 doses compared with day 0 and with MenACWY recipients.

The CDR3 regions of human TCRbeta chains were subjected to immunosequencing. The authors processed their data as follows. Repertoire TCRs were matched against a reference library of SARS-CoV-2-specific TCRs generated with the MIRA antigen-specificity platform. Breadth was defined as the fraction of unique TCRs that were SARS-CoV-2-associated. Depth was defined as the fraction of total T cells that were SARS-CoV-2-associated. Using the MIRA data, each spike-specific TCR was mapped to the spike region that the TCR reacts to and placed in a CD4 or CD8 class. Log10-transformed breadth and depth values were compared by one-way ANOVA with Sidak's multiple comparisons tests. Not all clones reach the TCRdb copy of this immuneACCESS table, which keeps in-frame sequences only. Checked studies attribute under half of the gap to unresolved V genes and leave the rest unexplained. Clone size and the V and J calls come from that table; the DNA yielded D and trimming. This sample comprises 130,000 to 150,000 clones, 90% to 95% of them detected only once. Around 12% of the sample comes from the top ten.

This TCR came from an adult who had recovered from COVID-19. The V gene is TRBV19 and the J gene is TRBJ2-7, and the D gene may be TRBD2, 6 bases matching. The sequences come from peripheral blood, collected after recovery from COVID-19. The CDR3 loop reads CASSHPAGHEQYF. DNA sequence: TGTGCCAGTAGCCACCCAGCGGGTCACGAGCAGTACTTC.